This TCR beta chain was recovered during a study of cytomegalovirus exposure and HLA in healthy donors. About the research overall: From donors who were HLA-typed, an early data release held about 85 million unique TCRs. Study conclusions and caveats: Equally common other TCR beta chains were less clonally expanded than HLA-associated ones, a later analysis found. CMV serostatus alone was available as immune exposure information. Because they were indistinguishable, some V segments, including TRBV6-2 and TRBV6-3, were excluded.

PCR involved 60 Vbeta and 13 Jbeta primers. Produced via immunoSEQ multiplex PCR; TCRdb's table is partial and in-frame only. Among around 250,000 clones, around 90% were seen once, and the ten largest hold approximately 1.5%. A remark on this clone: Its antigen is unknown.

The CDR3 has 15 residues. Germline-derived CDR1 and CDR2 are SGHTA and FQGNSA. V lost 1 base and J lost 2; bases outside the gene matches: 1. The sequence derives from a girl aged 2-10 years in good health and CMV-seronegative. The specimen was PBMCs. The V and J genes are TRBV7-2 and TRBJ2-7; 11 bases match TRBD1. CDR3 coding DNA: TGTGCCAGCAGCTTAGGGACAGGGGGCCCCTACGAGCAGTACTTC. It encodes CASSLGTGGPYEQYF.